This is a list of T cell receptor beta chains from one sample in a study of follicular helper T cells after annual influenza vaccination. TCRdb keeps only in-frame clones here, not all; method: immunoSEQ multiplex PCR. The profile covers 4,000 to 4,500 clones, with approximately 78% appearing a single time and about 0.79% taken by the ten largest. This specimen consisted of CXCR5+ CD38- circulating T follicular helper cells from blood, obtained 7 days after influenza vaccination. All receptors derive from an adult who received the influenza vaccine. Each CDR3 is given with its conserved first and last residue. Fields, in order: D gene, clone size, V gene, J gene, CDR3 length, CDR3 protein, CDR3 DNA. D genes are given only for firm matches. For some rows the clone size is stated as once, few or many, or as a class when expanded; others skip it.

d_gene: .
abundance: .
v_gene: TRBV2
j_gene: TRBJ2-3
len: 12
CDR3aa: CASSGGTDTQYF
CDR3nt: TGTGCCAGCAGTGGGGGCACAGATACGCAGTATTTT

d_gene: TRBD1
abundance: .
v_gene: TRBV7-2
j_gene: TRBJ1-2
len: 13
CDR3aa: CASSATGVYGYTF
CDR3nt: TGTGCCAGCAGCGCCACAGGGGTCTATGGCTACACCTTC

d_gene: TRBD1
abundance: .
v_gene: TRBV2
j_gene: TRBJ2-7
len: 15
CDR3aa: CASSDRAGGSYEQYF
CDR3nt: TGTGCCAGCAGTGATCGGGCAGGGGGCTCCTACGAGCAGTACTTC

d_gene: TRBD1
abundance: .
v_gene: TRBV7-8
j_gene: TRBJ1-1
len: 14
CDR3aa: CASSFGQVKTEAFF
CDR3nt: TGTGCCAGCAGCTTCGGACAGGTAAAAACTGAAGCTTTCTTT

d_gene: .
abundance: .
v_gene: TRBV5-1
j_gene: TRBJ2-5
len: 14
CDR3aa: CASSLEGPRETQYF
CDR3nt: TGCGCCAGCAGCTTGGAGGGGCCGCGGGAGACCCAGTACTTC

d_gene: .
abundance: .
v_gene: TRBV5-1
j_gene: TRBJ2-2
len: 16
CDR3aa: CASSLRSMTNTGELFF
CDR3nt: TGCGCCAGCAGCTTGAGGAGCATGACGAACACCGGGGAGCTGTTTTTT

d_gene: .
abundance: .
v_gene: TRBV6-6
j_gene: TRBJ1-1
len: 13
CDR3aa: CASSYSRGTEAFF
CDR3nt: TGTGCCAGCAGTTACTCCCGGGGTACTGAAGCTTTCTTT

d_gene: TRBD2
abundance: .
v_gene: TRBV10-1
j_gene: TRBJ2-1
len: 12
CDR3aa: CAKSGDYNEQFF
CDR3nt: TGCGCCAAAAGCGGGGATTACAATGAGCAGTTCTTC

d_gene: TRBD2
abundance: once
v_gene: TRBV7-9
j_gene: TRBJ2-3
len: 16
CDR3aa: CASSLGSSGGTDTQYF
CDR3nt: TGTGCCAGCAGCTTAGGTTCGAGCGGGGGCACAGATACGCAGTATTTT

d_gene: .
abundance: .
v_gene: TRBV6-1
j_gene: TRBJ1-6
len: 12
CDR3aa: CASSEHRSPLHF
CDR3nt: TGTGCCAGCAGTGAACACCGATCACCCCTCCACTTT

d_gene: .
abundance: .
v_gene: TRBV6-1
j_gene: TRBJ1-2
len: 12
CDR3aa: CASSELRYGYTF
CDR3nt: TGTGCCAGCAGTGAACTGCGGTATGGCTACACCTTC

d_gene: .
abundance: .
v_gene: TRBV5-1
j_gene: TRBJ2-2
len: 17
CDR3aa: CASSSGQTGRKTGELFF
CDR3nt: TGCGCCAGCAGCTCCGGACAGACTGGAAGGAAAACCGGGGAGCTGTTTTTT

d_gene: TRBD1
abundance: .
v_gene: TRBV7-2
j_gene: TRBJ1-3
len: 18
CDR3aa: CASSLTGTGLGSGNTIYF
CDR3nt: TGTGCCAGCAGCTTAACAGGGACAGGGTTGGGCTCTGGAAACACCATATATTTT

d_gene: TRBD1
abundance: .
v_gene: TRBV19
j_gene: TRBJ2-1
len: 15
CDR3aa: CASSIEDRGINEQFF
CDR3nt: TGTGCCAGTAGTATAGAGGACAGGGGCATCAATGAGCAGTTCTTC

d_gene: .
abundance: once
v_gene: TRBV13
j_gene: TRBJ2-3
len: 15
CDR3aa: CASSPRSGFTDTQYF
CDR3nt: TGTGCCAGCAGCCCAAGATCAGGGTTTACAGATACGCAGTATTTT

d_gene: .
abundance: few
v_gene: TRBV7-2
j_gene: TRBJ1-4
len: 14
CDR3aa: CASSLGRLNEKLFF
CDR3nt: TGTGCCAGCAGCTTAGGTCGGCTTAATGAAAAACTGTTTTTT

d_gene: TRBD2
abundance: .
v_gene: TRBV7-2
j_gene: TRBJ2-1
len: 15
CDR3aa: CASTERTSLDNEQFF
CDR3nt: TGTGCCAGCACCGAGCGGACTAGCCTCGACAATGAGCAGTTCTTC

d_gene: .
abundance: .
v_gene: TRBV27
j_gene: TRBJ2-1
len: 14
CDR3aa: CASKTMGVSNEQFF
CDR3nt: TGTGCCAGCAAAACCATGGGAGTAAGTAATGAGCAGTTCTTC

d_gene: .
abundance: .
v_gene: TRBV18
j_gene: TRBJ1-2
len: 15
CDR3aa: CASSPKSPGNYGYTF
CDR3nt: TGTGCCAGCTCACCAAAATCTCCAGGGAACTATGGCTACACCTTC

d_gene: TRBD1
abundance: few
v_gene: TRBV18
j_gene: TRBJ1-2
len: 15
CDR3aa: CASSPRTGATYGYTF
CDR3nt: TGTGCCAGCTCACCACGGACAGGCGCGACATATGGCTACACCTTC

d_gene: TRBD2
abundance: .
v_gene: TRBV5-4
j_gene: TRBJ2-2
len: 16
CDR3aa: CASSLDRTRSTGELFF
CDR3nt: TGTGCCAGCAGCTTAGATCGGACTAGATCGACCGGGGAGCTGTTTTTT

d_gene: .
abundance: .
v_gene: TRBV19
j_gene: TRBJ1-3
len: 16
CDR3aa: CASSIGSPTGGNTIYF
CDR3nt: TGTGCCAGTAGTATAGGAAGCCCCACGGGAGGAAACACCATATATTTT

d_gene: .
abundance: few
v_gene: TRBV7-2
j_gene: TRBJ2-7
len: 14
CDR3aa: CASSLAGVGVEQYF
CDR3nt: TGTGCCAGCAGCTTAGCTGGGGTCGGAGTCGAGCAGTACTTC

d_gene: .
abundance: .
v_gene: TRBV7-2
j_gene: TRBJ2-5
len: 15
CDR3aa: CASSPAPSGQETQYF
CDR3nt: TGTGCCAGCAGCCCAGCCCCCAGCGGTCAAGAGACCCAGTACTTC

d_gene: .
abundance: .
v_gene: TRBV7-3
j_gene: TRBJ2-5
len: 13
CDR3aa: CASSITLAETQYF
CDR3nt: TGTGCCAGCAGCATCACACTCGCAGAGACCCAGTACTTC

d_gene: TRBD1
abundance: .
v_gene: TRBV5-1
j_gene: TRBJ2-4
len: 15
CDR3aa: CASSLQQGAGDIQYF
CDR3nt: TGCGCCAGCAGCCTCCAACAGGGGGCGGGGGACATTCAGTACTTC

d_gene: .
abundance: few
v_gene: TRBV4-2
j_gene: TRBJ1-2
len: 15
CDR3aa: CASSQGAGANYGYTF
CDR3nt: TGTGCCAGCAGCCAAGGAGCAGGAGCTAACTATGGCTACACCTTC

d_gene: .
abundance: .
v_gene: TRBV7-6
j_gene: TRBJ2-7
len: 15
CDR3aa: CASSLASEVSYEQYF
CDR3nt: TGTGCCAGCAGCCTAGCCAGCGAAGTCTCCTACGAGCAGTACTTC

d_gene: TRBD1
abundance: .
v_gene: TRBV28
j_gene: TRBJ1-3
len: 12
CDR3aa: CASRTGRNTIYF
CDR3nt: TGTGCCAGCAGGACAGGGAGAAACACCATATATTTT

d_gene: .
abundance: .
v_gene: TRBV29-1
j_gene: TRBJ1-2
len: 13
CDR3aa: CSVDFQGRDGYTF
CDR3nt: TGCAGCGTTGACTTTCAGGGGCGCGATGGCTACACCTTC

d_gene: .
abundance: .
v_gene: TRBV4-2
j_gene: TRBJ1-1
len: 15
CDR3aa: CASSQGGGPGTEAFF
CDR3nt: TGTGCCAGCAGCCAAGGTGGAGGCCCGGGGACTGAAGCTTTCTTT

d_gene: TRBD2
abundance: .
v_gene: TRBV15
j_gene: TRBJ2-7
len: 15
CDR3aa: CATSTLLAGGSEQYF
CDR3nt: TGTGCCACCAGTACGCTCCTAGCGGGAGGATCCGAGCAGTACTTC

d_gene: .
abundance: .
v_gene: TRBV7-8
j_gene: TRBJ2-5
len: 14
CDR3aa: CASSPAGAQETQYF
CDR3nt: TGTGCCAGCAGCCCGGCGGGGGCCCAAGAGACCCAGTACTTC

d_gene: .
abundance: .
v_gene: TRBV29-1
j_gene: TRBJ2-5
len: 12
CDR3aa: CSGRTGTETQYF
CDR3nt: TGCAGCGGGAGAACAGGGACGGAGACCCAGTACTTC

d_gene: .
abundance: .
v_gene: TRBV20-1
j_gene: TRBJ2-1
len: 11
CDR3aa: CSASLGNEQFF
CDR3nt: TGCAGTGCCTCACTGGGAAATGAGCAGTTCTTC

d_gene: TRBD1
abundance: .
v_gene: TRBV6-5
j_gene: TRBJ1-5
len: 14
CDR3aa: CASSLKTGDQPQHF
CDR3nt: TGTGCCAGCAGTTTAAAGACAGGGGATCAGCCCCAGCATTTT

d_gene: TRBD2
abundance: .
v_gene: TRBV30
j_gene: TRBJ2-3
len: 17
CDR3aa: CAWSVAGATGSTDTQYF
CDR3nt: TGTGCCTGGAGTGTAGCGGGAGCAACAGGAAGCACAGATACGCAGTATTTT

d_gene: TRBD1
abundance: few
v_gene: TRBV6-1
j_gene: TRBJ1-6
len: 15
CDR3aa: CASSLRQGESSPLHF
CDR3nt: TGTGCCAGCAGTCTCCGACAGGGAGAGAGTTCACCCCTCCACTTT

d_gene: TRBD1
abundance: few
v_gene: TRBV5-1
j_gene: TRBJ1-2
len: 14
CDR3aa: CASSPGQAHYGYTF
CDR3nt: TGCGCCAGCAGCCCAGGACAGGCCCACTATGGCTACACCTTC

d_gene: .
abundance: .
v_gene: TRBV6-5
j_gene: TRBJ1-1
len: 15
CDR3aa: CASSYVAPPRPEAFF
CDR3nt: TGTGCCAGCAGTTACGTCGCTCCCCCAAGGCCTGAAGCTTTCTTT

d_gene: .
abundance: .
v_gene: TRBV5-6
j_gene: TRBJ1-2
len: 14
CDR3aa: CASSPNRNRYGYTF
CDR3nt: TGTGCCAGCAGCCCCAACAGGAATCGCTATGGCTACACCTTC

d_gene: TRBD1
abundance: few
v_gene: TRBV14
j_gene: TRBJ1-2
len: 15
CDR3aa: CASSPRQGAGYGYTF
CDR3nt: TGTGCCAGCAGCCCCCGACAGGGGGCCGGCTATGGCTACACCTTC

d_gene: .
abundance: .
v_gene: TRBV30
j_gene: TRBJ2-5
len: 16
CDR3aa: CAWSVVRGFLQETQYF
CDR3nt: TGTGCCTGGAGTGTAGTAAGGGGTTTTTTGCAAGAGACCCAGTACTTC

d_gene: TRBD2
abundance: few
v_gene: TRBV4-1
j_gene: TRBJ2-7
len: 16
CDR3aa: CASSPGGLAPPYEQYF
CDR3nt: TGCGCCAGCAGCCCCGGGGGACTAGCCCCACCCTACGAGCAGTACTTC

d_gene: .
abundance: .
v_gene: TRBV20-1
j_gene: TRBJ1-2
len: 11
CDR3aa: CSAFKVGGYTF
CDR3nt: TGCAGTGCCTTTAAGGTTGGTGGCTACACCTTC

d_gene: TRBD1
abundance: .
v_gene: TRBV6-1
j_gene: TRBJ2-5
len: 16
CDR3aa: CASSEGDRGRWETQYF
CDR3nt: TGTGCCAGCAGTGAGGGGGACAGGGGGCGCTGGGAGACCCAGTACTTC

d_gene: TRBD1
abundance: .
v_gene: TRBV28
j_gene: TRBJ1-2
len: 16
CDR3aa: CASSTYGRQGVDGYTF
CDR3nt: TGTGCCAGCAGTACCTACGGAAGACAGGGGGTCGATGGCTACACCTTC

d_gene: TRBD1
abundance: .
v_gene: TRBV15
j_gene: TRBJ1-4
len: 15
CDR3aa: CATSRDRDRIEKLFF
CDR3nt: TGTGCCACCAGCAGAGATCGGGACAGGATTGAAAAACTGTTTTTT

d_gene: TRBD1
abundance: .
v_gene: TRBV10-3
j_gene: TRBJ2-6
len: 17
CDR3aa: CAISGGGPNSGANVLTF
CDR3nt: TGTGCCATCAGTGGAGGGGGCCCAAACTCTGGGGCCAACGTCCTGACTTTC

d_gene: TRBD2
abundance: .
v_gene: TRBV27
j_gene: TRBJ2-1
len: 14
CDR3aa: CASSFSGRSNEQFF
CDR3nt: TGTGCCAGCAGTTTTAGCGGGAGGAGCAATGAGCAGTTCTTC

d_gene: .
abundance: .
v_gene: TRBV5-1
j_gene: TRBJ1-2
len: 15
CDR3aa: CASSPQGSGDYGYTF
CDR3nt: TGCGCCAGCAGCCCGCAGGGATCGGGCGACTATGGCTACACCTTC

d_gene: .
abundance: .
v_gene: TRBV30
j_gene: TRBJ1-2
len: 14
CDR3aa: CAWSTKRTNYGYTF
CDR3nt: TGTGCCTGGAGTACGAAAAGAACTAACTATGGCTACACCTTC

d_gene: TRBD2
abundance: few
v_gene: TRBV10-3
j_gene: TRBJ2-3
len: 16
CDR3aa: CAISESSGRGADTQYF
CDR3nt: TGTGCCATCAGTGAGTCAAGCGGGAGAGGGGCAGATACGCAGTATTTT

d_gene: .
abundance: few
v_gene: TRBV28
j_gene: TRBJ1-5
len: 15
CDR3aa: CASSKEQGSNQPQHF
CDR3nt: TGTGCCAGCAGTAAAGAGCAGGGTAGCAATCAGCCCCAGCATTTT

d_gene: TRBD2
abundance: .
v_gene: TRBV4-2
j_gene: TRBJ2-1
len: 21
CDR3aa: CASSQALTSGGPFSSYNEQFF
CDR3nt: TGTGCCAGCAGCCAAGCGTTAACTAGCGGGGGCCCGTTTAGCTCCTACAATGAGCAGTTCTTC

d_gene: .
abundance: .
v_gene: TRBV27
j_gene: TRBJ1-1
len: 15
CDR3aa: CASSLRPASNTEAFF
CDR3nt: TGTGCCAGCAGTTTACGCCCCGCCTCGAACACTGAAGCTTTCTTT

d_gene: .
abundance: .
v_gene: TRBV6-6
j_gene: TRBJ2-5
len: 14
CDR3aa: CASSYPTRPETQYF
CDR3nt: TGTGCCAGCAGTTACCCGACTAGGCCAGAGACCCAGTACTTC

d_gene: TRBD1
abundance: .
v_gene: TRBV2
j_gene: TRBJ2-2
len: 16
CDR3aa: CASRKTDRVVDGELFF
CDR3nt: TGTGCCAGCAGAAAAACGGACAGGGTGGTGGATGGGGAGCTGTTTTTT

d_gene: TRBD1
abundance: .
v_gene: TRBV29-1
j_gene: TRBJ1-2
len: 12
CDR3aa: CSVETGEGGYTF
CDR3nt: TGCAGCGTTGAGACAGGGGAGGGTGGCTACACCTTC

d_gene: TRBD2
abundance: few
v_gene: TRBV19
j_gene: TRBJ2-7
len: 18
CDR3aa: CASSIDLGHVAGAYEQYF
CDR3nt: TGTGCCAGTAGTATAGATTTGGGACATGTAGCGGGGGCCTACGAGCAGTACTTC